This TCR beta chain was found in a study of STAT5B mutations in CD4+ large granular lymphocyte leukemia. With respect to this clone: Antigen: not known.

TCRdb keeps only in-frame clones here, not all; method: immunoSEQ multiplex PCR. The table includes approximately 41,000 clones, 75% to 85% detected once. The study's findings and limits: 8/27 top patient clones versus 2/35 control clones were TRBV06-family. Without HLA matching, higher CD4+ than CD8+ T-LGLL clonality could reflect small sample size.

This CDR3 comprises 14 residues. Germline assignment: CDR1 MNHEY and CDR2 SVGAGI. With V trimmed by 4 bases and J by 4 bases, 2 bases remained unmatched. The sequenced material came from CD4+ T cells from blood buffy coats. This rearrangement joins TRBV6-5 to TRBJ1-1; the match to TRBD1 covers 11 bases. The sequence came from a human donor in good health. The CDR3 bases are TGTGCCAGCAGTTGGGGGACAGGGGGCACTGAAGCTTTCTTT. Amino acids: CASSWGTGGTEAFF.